This T cell receptor beta chain is from a study of shared clonotypes between healthy human individuals (TCRdb year 2020). General notes on the study: A few men and a couple of women, aged 18 to 49 years, made up the cohort. For each donor, CD4 naive and CD4 memory were each run on three plates, CD8 naive on two plates, and CD8 memory on one plate. To estimate repertoire size and how much clonotype sharing occurs between individuals, the study deeply sequenced the blood TCR repertoires of 5 or 6 healthy adults. To increase sequencing depth and limit assay-specific biases, different laboratories used diverse techniques to prepare libraries and sequence TCR repertoires. Per donor, leukapheresis produced somewhere between about 0.85 and 9.5 billion PBMCs. What the authors observed across the whole study: Approximately 5% of naive CD4, around 3.5% of naive CD8, about 2.4% of memory CD4, and about 0.4% of memory CD8 clonotypes were shared across several donors. Incomplete sequencing was indicated by rarefaction of sorted-subset datasets, despite the large sequencing depth. Only blood was sampled, and tissue TCR repertoires likely differ from those in blood. Compared with non-shared clonotypes, clonotypes shared by all four sorted-subset donors had higher generation probabilities. The genetic and exposure-history diversity represented was limited by the small number of donors. Larger estimated clonotype richness was generally found for naive subsets than for memory subsets. Pairwise subsampling led to the expectation that sequencing depth would affect the degree of clonotype sharing among donors.

CD8 naive samples were obtained by positive selection for CCR7 among CD45RO-negative cells, yielding a CD45RA+CCR7+ population from which TemRA cells were excluded. The donors were healthy, HIV-negative adults with no recently reported acute infections or vaccinations. Every donor was a Caucasian adult residing in Nashville, Tennessee, USA. After blood collection by leukapheresis, PBMCs were isolated using Ficoll-Histopaque density gradient centrifugation and then cryopreserved in the vapor phase of liquid nitrogen. Analytical flow cytometry was used to check the purity and quantity of every magnetically sorted T cell population. Genomic DNA was isolated from every sorted fraction and measured by UV absorbance on a Nanodrop 2000c. Note on this clone: Its antigen is unknown. Per-base quality was not reported, and no clone a single base away is much larger than it.

Using the deep immunoSEQ assay, TCR CDR3 regions were amplified from genomic DNA by multiplex PCR. For each cell subset, the extracted genomic DNA was distributed evenly across all wells of several immunoSEQ 96-well plates, and each plate served as one replicate. For sorted subsets, approximately 210 ng genomic DNA, equal to some 30,000 T cell genomes, was loaded into each replicate PCR. The purified libraries were quantified using a Qubit 3.0 fluorometer, sized with a Bioanalyzer 2100, and then quantified again using the KAPA Library Quantification kit. A separate single-read 150-cycle Illumina NextSeq 550 flow cell was used to sequence each immunoSEQ 96-well plate. The study's processing was this. The immunoSEQ output contained only junctional sequences without quality scores, so filtering could not match that applied to full-length reads. To assign V/J genes and CDR3, sequences were annotated using PyIR, a Python wrapper for IgBLAST v1.9, with IMGT germline references. Reads were filtered out if the reads had weak V/J assignments (E-value above 1e-6), no CDR3, stop codons, out-of-frame junctions, or ambiguous translated residues. A V3J clonotype was defined by an identical inferred V gene, J gene, and CDR3 amino acid sequence. Percentage overlap between repertoires was computed as shared unique clonotypes divided by the size of the smaller repertoire. Repertoire richness was assessed with RTK rarefaction, the Chao1 estimator, and Recon v2.1 estimates of unobserved clonotypes. Generation probabilities were computed with OLGA for all TCRbeta clonotypes obtained by the gDNA method from a few donors. TCRdb carries this immuneACCESS record with in-frame sequences only. Its versions omit some clonotypes, under half of them owing to an unresolved V gene in the studies checked, with the rest unexplained. V and J calls and clone size are those listed in that table; D and trimming were worked out from the DNA. In this sample the table shows about 2.1 million clones, around 93% of which occur a single time. The top ten hold about 1.5% of the sample.

Sequencing was done on a sample of naive CD8+ T cells from PBMCs. The cell subset or site label of this sample denotes: CD45RA+CCR7+. The sequence derives from a man in his late teens or twenties in good health. Some clones in this sample may be carry-over from other donors' samples.

The sequenced DNA: TGTGCCAGCAGCCTACAGGGGAAAAACGCTGAAGCTTTCTTT. Protein translation: CASSLQGKNAEAFF. The V and J genes are TRBV14 and TRBJ1-1; 7 middle bases align to TRBD1. Trimming accounts for 4 bases at V and 6 bases at J, while the number of junction bases matched to no gene is 8. Including cysteine and phenylalanine, the CDR3 has 14 amino acids. Only the CDR3 DNA is retained, 42 bases long and in frame from the first base. CDR1 SGHDN and CDR2 FVKESK were looked up in the germline V gene.